A single sample gave rise to the 26 T cell receptor beta chains below, sequenced in a study of CD8+CD57+ T cells in acquired aplastic anemia. Template material for TCR beta VDJ and CDR3 profiling consisted of genomic DNA. One entry per CDR3 protein results from TCRdb running MiXCR on the reads. The data show about 48,000 distinct CDR3 sequences, with around 70% seen just once and around 36% held by the top ten. The sample was sorted CD4+, CD8+, or CD8+CD57+ T cells (not recorded which) from PBMCs. These receptors were taken from a human donor in good health, serving as a control.

J is TRBJ1-2 and V is TRBV24-1; D ambiguous. The CDR3 consists of 13 residues. The germline V and J ends were trimmed by 5 bases and 3 bases, with 9 bases remaining between them. Germline-derived CDR1 and CDR2 are KGHDR and SFDVKD. The CDR3 loop reads CATSGGSDYGYTF. The DNA of the CDR3 is TGTGCCACCAGTGGGGGTAGCGACTATGGCTACACCTTC.

At least ten counts were recorded for this clonotype. The J gene is TRBJ2-5, the V gene TRBV20-1; possibly TRBD2 for D (6 bases). V was pared by 1 base and J by 5 bases, with 23 bases between. The germline CDR1 and CDR2 sequences are DFQATT and SNEGSKA (reference sequence). CDR3 length equals 17 residues. The CDR3 loop reads CSARGGEAEGMLETQYF. As DNA, the CDR3 is TGCAGTGCTAGAGGCGGGGAGGCAGAAGGAATGCTTGAGACCCAGTACTTC.

The CDR3 coding sequence is TGTGCCAGCAGCTTGGACAGGGATACTGAAGCTTTCTTT. Translation gives CASSLDRDTEAFF. The chain has TRBV7-3 and TRBJ1-1, with 8 bases fitting TRBD1. J was trimmed by 5 bases and V by 3 bases; bases with no gene match: 2. This CDR3 has 13 residues. Germline-derived CDR1 and CDR2 are SGHTA and FQGTGA.

V usage is TRBV29-1 and J usage is TRBJ2-7, with D possibly matching TRBD1 (5 bases). V was trimmed by 4 bases and J by 1 base, leaving 11 bases between them. CDR1 and CDR2 (germline): SQVTM, ANQGSEA. The CDR3 extends over 13 amino acids. The CDR3 nucleotides are TGCAGCGTTGCCCCATCAGGGTCCTACGAGCAGTACTTC. Amino acid sequence: CSVAPSGSYEQYF.

The chain uses TRBV6-1 and TRBJ1-2, with unresolved D. Germline CDR1 reads MNHNS; CDR2 reads SASEGT. V lost 7 bases, J lost 3 bases, and 9 bases lay in between. The CDR3 contains 12 residues. The CDR3 region is CASKNLDYGYTF. The CDR3 bases are TGTGCCAGCAAGAATTTAGACTATGGCTACACCTTC.

The sample holds many counts of this clonotype. One end of the junction does not line up with germline, which may come from a read error. The chain recombines TRBV20-1 with TRBJ1-1; weak D call: TRBD1 (5 bases). Germline CDR1 reads DFQATT; CDR2 reads SNEGSKA (reference sequence). This CDR3 comprises 14 residues. The CDR3 loop reads CSARGDSRTPEAFF. As DNA, the CDR3 is TGCAGTGCCAGAGGGGATAGTAGGACTCCTGAAGCTTTCTTT.

This clonotype was counted at least ten times. The rearrangement uses TRBV6-1 and TRBJ1-3; 8 bases are a match to TRBD1. Trimming at V came to 4 bases and at J to 4 bases, leaving 6 bases not matched to a gene. This CDR3 comprises 15 residues. Germline CDR1 and CDR2: MNHNS and SASEGT. Here the CDR3 DNA reads TGTGCCAGCAGTGGAGAGACAGGGGCCGGAAACACCATATATTTT. Encoded protein: CASSGETGAGNTIYF.

This rearrangement joins TRBV7-9 to TRBJ1-1; 9 bases align to TRBD1. The length of the CDR3 is 15 residues. Trimming at V came to 5 bases and at J to 2 bases, leaving 6 bases not matched to a gene. Germline-derived CDR1 and CDR2 are SEHNR and FQNEAQ (reference sequence). The CDR3 DNA is TGTGCCAGCAGCGACCGGACAGGGGACAACACTGAAGCTTTCTTT. This gives the protein CASSDRTGDNTEAFF.

V is TRBV11-1 and J is TRBJ1-6; D ambiguous. The CDR3 has 16 residues. Per germline, CDR1 SGHAT and CDR2 FQDESV (reference sequence). V was trimmed by 1 base and J by 0 bases, leaving 7 bases between them. CDR3: CASSLVLASYNSPLHF. The CDR3 region has the DNA TGTGCCAGCAGCTTAGTGCTAGCCTCCTATAATTCACCCCTCCACTTT. The complete variable domain, with remaining parts taken from reference TRBV11-1 and TRBJ1-6, reads EAEVAQSPRYKITEKSQAVAFWCDPISGHATLYWYRQILGQGPELLVQFQDESVVDDSQLPKDRFSAERLKGVDSTLKIQPAELGDSAMYLCASSLVLASYNSPLHFGNGTRLTVT.

This clonotype has more than one count but fewer than ten. The gene calls are TRBV2 and TRBJ2-1, with 8 positions matching TRBD1. The germline V gene encodes CDR1 SNHLY and CDR2 FYNNEI. This CDR3 region has 11 residues. The V segment lost 9 bases and the J segment 8 bases; nucleotides outside the gene matches: 3. CDR3 protein: CARDREDEQFF. The CDR3 bases are TGTGCCAGGGACAGGGAAGATGAGCAGTTCTTC. Together with reference TRBV2 and TRBJ2-1, the CDR3 gives the full variable domain: EPEVTQTPSHQVTQMGQEVILRCVPISNHLYFYWYRQILGQKVEFLVSFYNNEISEKSEIFDDQFSVERPDGSNFTLKIRSTKLEDSAMYFCARDREDEQFFGPGTRLTVL.

This rearrangement joins TRBV14 to TRBJ2-7; no reliable D call. The germline CDR1 and CDR2 sequences are SGHDN and FVKESK. The CDR3 contains 11 residues. V gave up 4 bases and J gave up 4 bases, with 5 bases separating them. The CDR3 spells CASSLNYEQYF. The CDR3 DNA reads as TGTGCCAGCAGCCTCAATTACGAGCAGTACTTC.

This chain joins TRBV11-2 and TRBJ2-2; D is possibly TRBD2 (6 bases). The CDR3 spans 17 residues. CDR1 is SGHAT, CDR2 FQNNGV, per germline. The V and J ends lost 2 bases and 0 bases respectively, with 13 bases between them. CDR3 nucleotide sequence: TGTGCCAGCAGCTTATTGGGTAGCGGCGCGAACACCGGGGAGCTGTTTTTT. The encoded protein is CASSLLGSGANTGELFF.

This clonotype was seen a few times. At one boundary the junction diverges from the germline segment, which might be a read error. The CDR3 DNA follows: TGCAGTGCGAGAGATCCTGGACAGGTCCACGAGCAGTACTTC. The encoded protein is CSARDPGQVHEQYF. The rearrangement uses TRBV20-1 and TRBJ2-7, with 7 bases fitting TRBD1. Germline assignment: CDR1 DFQATT and CDR2 SNEGSKA (reference sequence). This CDR3 has 14 amino acids.

The gene calls are TRBV7-6 and TRBJ2-6; TRBD1 agrees at 7 bases. V was clipped by 5 bases and J by 2 bases; unmatched bases: 0. CDR3 size: 14 residues. The germline CDR1 and CDR2 sequences are SGHVS and FNYEAQ. CDR3 DNA sequence: TGTGCCAGCAGCAGGGGGCCTGGGGCCAACGTCCTGACTTTC. Protein sequence: CASSRGPGANVLTF.

This clonotype was recorded many times. This sequence joins TRBV4-1 and TRBJ2-3, with D perhaps assigned TRBD1 or TRBD2 (5 bases each). The germline V gene encodes CDR1 MGHRA and CDR2 YSYEKL. V shed 4 bases and J shed 1 base, with 12 bases lying between them. The CDR3 is made up of 15 amino acids. The chain's CDR3 is CASSRDRDGTDTQYF. Written as DNA, the CDR3 is TGCGCCAGCAGCCGAGATAGGGACGGCACAGATACGCAGTATTTT.

The CDR3 region has the DNA TGTGCCAGCAGTGACTTCAGCGGGGGCACAGATACGCAGTATTTT. It encodes CASSDFSGGTDTQYF. The chain joins TRBV2 to TRBJ2-3; 7 bases align to TRBD2. Trimming cost V 3 bases and J 1 base; bases outside gene matches: 4. Germline CDR1 reads SNHLY; CDR2 reads FYNNEI. This CDR3 has 15 residues.

The J gene is TRBJ1-2, the V gene TRBV7-2; D is uncertain. Germline V CDR1 and CDR2: SGHTA, FQGNSA. Trimming took off 3 bases at V and 3 bases at J, with 11 bases between the two ends. The CDR3 totals 14 residues. The DNA for the CDR3 is TGTGCCAGCAGCTTTGGGCACAGACACTATGGCTACACCTTC. As protein: CASSFGHRHYGYTF.

V usage is TRBV15 and J usage is TRBJ2-3, with D possibly TRBD2 on 6 matching bases. Germline values: CDR1 LNHNV, CDR2 YYDKDF (reference sequence). Trimming removed 0 bases from V and 4 bases from J, with 14 bases in between. The CDR3 consists of 16 residues. This CDR3 is CATSRDRGRGPDTQYF. CDR3 coding DNA: TGTGCCACCAGCAGAGATCGTGGGCGGGGTCCAGATACGCAGTATTTT.

This clonotype was recorded many times. The chain joins TRBV2 to TRBJ1-5; D uncertain. V was clipped by 6 bases and J by 3 bases, with 9 bases between them. The CDR3 extends over 13 amino acids. Germline V gives CDR1 SNHLY, CDR2 FYNNEI. In nucleotides, the CDR3 is TGTGCCAGCAGCTCAGACACCAATCAGCCCCAGCATTTT. As protein: CASSSDTNQPQHF. Filled out from reference TRBV2 and TRBJ1-5, the complete variable domain reads EPEVTQTPSHQVTQMGQEVILRCVPISNHLYFYWYRQILGQKVEFLVSFYNNEISEKSEIFDDQFSVERPDGSNFTLKIRSTKLEDSAMYFCASSSDTNQPQHFGDGTRLSIL.

This clonotype was seen once. The chain employs TRBV19 and TRBJ1-5, with D tentatively TRBD1 (5 bases). The CDR3 has 15 residues. Per the germline V gene, CDR1 is LNHDA and CDR2 is SQIVND (reference sequence). V was pared by 7 bases and J by 5 bases, with 18 bases between. The CDR3, as DNA: TGTGCCAGTAAAGGGGAGGGGCAGATGGATCAGCCCCAGCATTTT. Residues: CASKGEGQMDQPQHF.

The rearrangement joins TRBV11-3 to TRBJ1-6; D is undetermined. The CDR3 covers 13 residues. Germline loops: CDR1 SGHNT, CDR2 YENEEA. V was shortened by 0 bases and J by 7 bases, with 4 bases between the two germline ends. This CDR3 is CASSLEPNSPLHF. The CDR3 DNA sequence: TGTGCCAGCAGCTTAGAACCAAATTCACCCCTCCACTTT. The entire variable domain, with the rest obtained from reference TRBV11-3 and TRBJ1-6, is as follows: EAGVVQSPRYKIIEKKQPVAFWCNPISGHNTLYWYLQNLGQGPELLIRYENEEAVDDSQLPKDRFSAERLKGVDSTLKIQPAELGDSAVYLCASSLEPNSPLHFGNGTRLTVT.

The table lists this clonotype with a count of one. The rearrangement uses TRBV29-1 and TRBJ2-7; no definite D call. The CDR3 sequence is 11 residues long. The germline gives CDR1 SQVTM, CDR2 ANQGSEA. Trimming pared 6 bases from V and 5 bases from J, leaving 11 bases between. CDR3 in amino acids: CSVQTLDEQYF. The CDR3, as DNA: TGCAGCGTCCAGACCCTGGACGAGCAGTACTTC.

This clonotype was counted a single time. V is TRBV29-1 and J is TRBJ2-3; D uncertain. Deletions cut 7 bases from V and 6 bases from J, with 8 bases between. The CDR3 loop spans 10 amino acids. CDR1 and CDR2 (germline): SQVTM, ANQGSEA. The CDR3 spells CSALTDTQYF. CDR3 in DNA: TGCAGCGCCCTGACTGATACGCAGTATTTT.

This clonotype was recorded once. V and J are TRBV2 and TRBJ2-5; D uncertain. The ends were cut back, 1 base at V and 7 bases at J, with 4 bases in the middle. Germline loops: CDR1 SNHLY, CDR2 FYNNEI. This CDR3 spans 11 amino acids. Here the CDR3 reads CASSEGGTQYF. CDR3 in DNA: TGTGCCAGCAGTGAAGGCGGGACCCAGTACTTC.

CDR3 nucleotide sequence: TGCAGTGCTTTCGGCAGGGACGCGAATGAAAAACTGTTTTTT. Translated: CSAFGRDANEKLFF. This rearrangement joins TRBV20-1 to TRBJ1-4; D is possibly TRBD1 (5 bases). Germline V gene lookup returns CDR1 DFQATT and CDR2 SNEGSKA (reference sequence). The CDR3 loop spans 14 amino acids. The ends were cut back, 5 bases at V and 5 bases at J, with 15 bases in the middle.

This chain links TRBV7-3 with TRBJ2-7; 7 nucleotides agree with TRBD1. This CDR3 region has 13 residues. J lost 4 bases, V lost 6 bases, and 6 bases had no gene match. Germline V gene lookup returns CDR1 SGHTA and CDR2 FQGTGA. The CDR3 protein is CASRRQGEYEQYF. CDR3 DNA: TGTGCCAGCAGACGACAGGGAGAGTACGAGCAGTACTTC. Full variable domain (missing parts from reference TRBV7-3 and TRBJ2-7): GAGVSQTPSNKVTEKGKYVELRCDPISGHTALYWYRQSLGQGPEFLIYFQGTGAADDSGLPNDRFFAVRPEGSVSTLKIQRTERGDSAVYLCASRRQGEYEQYFGPGTRLTVT.